The entry that follows covers one T cell receptor (beta chain) sequence. These data come from a study of cytomegalovirus exposure and HLA in healthy donors. Assay used: immunoSEQ multiplex PCR; TCRdb lists only in-frame clones, some missing. Of fewer than 200,000 clones detected, about 90% appear once; the ten largest clones hold approximately 2.9%. The CDR3 has 15 residues. CDR1 is SGHRS and CDR2 is YFSETQ in the germline V gene. V was clipped by 4 bases and J by 7 bases; unmatched bases: 11. This TCR came from a woman under 30 in good health and CMV-seropositive. The chain links TRBV5-1 to TRBJ2-1, with TRBD1 identical over 7 bases. Material for sequencing was PBMCs. The CDR3 sequence: CASSRLGTARNEQFF. In nucleotides, the CDR3 is TGCGCCAGCAGCCGCCTGGGGACAGCTCGGAATGAGCAGTTCTTC.